Below, 10 T cell receptor beta chains from the same sample are listed, as sequenced in a study of Ad26.COV2.S vaccination and SARS-CoV-2 variants. The repertoire was sequenced with immunoSEQ multiplex PCR; TCRdb's copy has only in-frame clones and lacks some. The data contain 300,000 to 350,000 clones, 70% to 90% of them singletons. Treatment noted: about 20 received Ad26.COV2.S at low or high dose, single or two shots; about 5 received placebo; per-sample allocation not given. Specimen acquisition occurred on day 63 following the initial vaccine or placebo injection. Sequenced material: peripheral blood, taken in a trial of Ad26.COV2.S vaccine versus placebo. These receptors were obtained from a person aged 18-65 years who received the Ad26.COV2.S COVID-19 vaccine or a placebo.

As concerns this clone: At one end, the junction sequence differs from germline, possibly due to a read error. CDR3 sequence (DNA): TGTGCTAGCAGTAGGGACAGGAACACTGAAGCTTTCTTT. This gives the protein CASSRDRNTEAFF. The gene calls are TRBV7-7 and TRBJ1-1; 7 bases match TRBD1. Germline V gene data show CDR1 as SSHAT and CDR2 as FNYEAQ (reference sequence). This CDR3 region has 13 residues.

The J gene is TRBJ2-6, the V gene TRBV29-1; maybe TRBD2 (6 bases). The CDR3 totals 18 residues. Germline V gene sequence: CDR1 SQVTM, CDR2 ANQGSEA. V was shortened by 5 bases and J by 0 bases, with 20 bases between the two germline ends. The CDR3 region is CSVYLPSGGNSGANVLTF. DNA of the CDR3: TGCAGCGTTTATCTTCCGAGTGGGGGGAACTCTGGGGCCAACGTCCTGACTTTC.

V gene TRBV27 combines with J gene TRBJ1-1, with a possible D match to TRBD1 (6 bases). Germline V gene data show CDR1 as MNHEY and CDR2 as SMNVEV (reference sequence). The V gene lost 2 bases and the J gene lost 3 bases, with 22 bases spanning the gap. CDR3 length: 18 amino acids. CDR3 region: CASSLRAPITGPDTEAFF. The CDR3 DNA reads TGTGCCAGCAGTTTAAGGGCCCCCATCACAGGGCCCGACACTGAAGCTTTCTTT.

The V call is TRBV5-6, the J call TRBJ1-5; D unresolved. Germline CDR1 and CDR2: SGHDT and YYEEEE. The CDR3 totals 16 residues. V lost 7 bases, J lost 7 bases, and 24 bases lay in between. CDR3 nucleotides: TGTGCCAGCCTTACTACCAAAGTCAGCCCCCAGCAGCCCCAGCATTTT. This encodes CASLTTKVSPQQPQHF.

J is TRBJ1-1 and V is TRBV29-1; maybe TRBD1 (6 bases). CDR1 is SQVTM, CDR2 ANQGSEA, per germline. The CDR3 has 12 residues. Trimming took off 3 bases at V and 4 bases at J, with 9 bases between the two ends. The CDR3 coding sequence is TGCAGCGTTGATGACAGGTTCACTGAAGCTTTCTTT. It is translated as CSVDDRFTEAFF.

Only a few counts were recorded for this clone. J is TRBJ2-7 and V is TRBV15, with TRBD2 as a possible D gene (5 bases). V shed 0 bases and J shed 1 base, with 13 bases lying between them. Germline V gives CDR1 LNHNV, CDR2 YYDKDF (reference sequence). The CDR3 contains 16 residues. CDR3 sequence (DNA): TGTGCCACCAGCAGAGATCGAAAGGAGCGGTCCTACGAGCAGTACTTC. This encodes CATSRDRKERSYEQYF.

J is TRBJ1-2 and V is TRBV30; TRBD1 aligns across 8 bases. The germline V gene encodes CDR1 GTSNPN and CDR2 SVGIG (reference sequence). V was clipped by 0 bases and J by 4 bases; unmatched bases: 4. The CDR3 is 14 residues long. The CDR3 sequence: CAWSVSGGAYGYTF. DNA of the CDR3: TGTGCCTGGAGTGTATCAGGGGGCGCCTATGGCTACACCTTC.

The rearrangement joins TRBV5-4 to TRBJ1-1, with 7 positions matching TRBD1. The germline gives CDR1 SGHNT, CDR2 YYREEE (reference sequence). The CDR3 has 14 residues. The V and J ends lost 4 bases and 7 bases, in that order; junction bases with no gene match: 10. CDR3: CASSPDDRDYEAFF. CDR3 sequence (DNA): TGTGCCAGCAGCCCGGACGACAGGGACTATGAAGCTTTCTTT.

V and J are TRBV5-4 and TRBJ1-2; the D gene is possibly TRBD1 (6 bases). V was pared by 2 bases and J by 8 bases, with 13 bases between. Germline V gives CDR1 SGHNT, CDR2 YYREEE (reference sequence). CDR3 length: 13 residues. The CDR3 loop reads CASSFPGGNGYTF. The CDR3, as DNA: TGTGCCAGCAGCTTCCCTGGGGGCAACGGCTACACCTTC.

The chain employs TRBV12-5 and TRBJ1-2; tentatively, D is TRBD1 (5 bases). Germline V lookup: CDR1 LGHNT, CDR2 FRNRAP. The CDR3 runs to 15 residues. Trimming removed 1 base from V and 4 bases from J, with 13 bases in between. The CDR3 sequence is CASGLDGGVGYGYTF. As DNA, the CDR3 is TGTGCTAGTGGTTTGGACGGGGGGGTTGGCTATGGCTACACCTTC.